Below, 22 T cell receptor beta chains from the same sample are listed, as sequenced in a study of cytomegalovirus exposure and HLA in healthy donors. PCR used 60 Vbeta primers and 13 Jbeta primers. Only in-frame clones appear in the TCRdb table, and some are missing; sequencing was by immunoSEQ multiplex PCR. The data show about 130,000 clones, with 17% seen just once and about 3% held by the top ten. Sequences were obtained from PBMCs. The receptors were gathered from a female donor in good health and CMV-seropositive.

This clone has only a few counts. V gene TRBV5-1 combines with J gene TRBJ2-1, with 7 bases that match TRBD2. Germline CDR1 is SGHRS and CDR2 is YFSETQ. With V trimmed by 1 base and J by 5 bases, 3 bases remained unmatched. The CDR3 has 14 amino acids. CDR3 protein: CASSLSGTNNEQFF. The CDR3 nucleotides are TGCGCCAGCAGCTTGAGCGGGACTAACAATGAGCAGTTCTTC.

The rearrangement links TRBV28 to TRBJ2-7; maybe TRBD1 (6 bases). Between the trimmed V and J ends, which lost 2 bases and 2 bases, there was a span of 10 bases. Per germline, CDR1 MDHEN and CDR2 SYDVKM. The CDR3 contains 14 residues. CDR3 in amino acids: CASSLTGMTYEQYF. The CDR3 bases are TGTGCCAGCAGTTTAACAGGGATGACCTACGAGCAGTACTTC.

V usage is TRBV4-2 and J usage is TRBJ1-1, with D possibly matching TRBD1 (6 bases). The CDR3 loop spans 15 amino acids. Between the trimmed V and J ends, which lost 1 base and 5 bases, there was a span of 14 bases. Per germline, CDR1 LGHNA and CDR2 YNFKEQ. The CDR3 DNA follows: TGTGCCAGCAGCCAAGGGGGGGCGCGGGGGACTGAAGCTTTCTTT. It specifies CASSQGGARGTEAFF.

CDR3 DNA: TGTGCCAGCAGCGTATTGAGCGGAGCATGGGAGACCCAGTACTTC. Its translation: CASSVLSGAWETQYF. V is TRBV9 and J is TRBJ2-5; D might be TRBD2 (5 bases). The germline gives CDR1 SGDLS, CDR2 YYNGEE. V was clipped by 1 base and J by 5 bases, with 15 bases between them. The CDR3 is made up of 15 amino acids.

This sequence joins TRBV7-6 and TRBJ2-1; TRBD2 matches at 8 bases. J was trimmed by 6 bases and V by 0 bases; bases with no gene match: 19. CDR3 length equals 20 residues. Germline CDR1 and CDR2: SGHVS and FNYEAQ. For the CDR3, the DNA is TGTGCCAGCAGCTTAGCACTTCCGATTCAAGCGGGAGTCCTTGGCAATGAGCAGTTCTTC. It specifies CASSLALPIQAGVLGNEQFF. Filled out from reference TRBV7-6 and TRBJ2-1, the complete variable domain reads GAGVSQSPRYKVTKRGQDVALRCDPISGHVSLYWYRQALGQGPEFLTYFNYEAQQDKSGLPNDRFSAERPEGSISTLTIQRTEQRDSAMYRCASSLALPIQAGVLGNEQFFGPGTRLTVL.

J is TRBJ2-7 and V is TRBV4-3, with TRBD2 matching 9 bases. V was clipped by 3 bases and J by 3 bases; unmatched bases: 6. Germline CDR1 LGHNA, CDR2 YSLEER. The length of the CDR3 is 15 residues. As DNA, the CDR3 is TGCGCCAGCAGCCAGGGGACTAGCAGGAGCTACGAGCAGTACTTC. Translated, it gives CASSQGTSRSYEQYF.

This chain uses TRBV7-8 with TRBJ1-6; 7 nucleotides line up with TRBD1. Trimming cost V 5 bases and J 7 bases; bases outside gene matches: 14. This CDR3 comprises 17 residues. Germline values: CDR1 SGHVS, CDR2 FQNEAQ. This CDR3 is CASSTAAVGGGNSPLHF. DNA of the CDR3: TGTGCCAGCAGCACGGCTGCGGTAGGAGGGGGCAATTCACCCCTCCACTTT.

The rearrangement joins TRBV29-1 to TRBJ1-2; TRBD1 is a possible D gene (6 bases). The germline V and J ends were trimmed by 6 bases and 4 bases, with 12 bases remaining between them. The CDR3 consists of 12 residues. CDR1 and CDR2 from the germline V gene are SQVTM and ANQGSEA. DNA for the CDR3: TGCAGCGTACGACAGGACCGCTATGGCTACACCTTC. Protein: CSVRQDRYGYTF. Full variable domain (outside the CDR3, taken from reference TRBV29-1 and TRBJ1-2): SAVISQKPSRDICQRGTSLTIQCQVDSQVTMMFWYRQQPGQSLTLIATANQGSEATYESGFVIDKFPISRPNLTFSTLTVSNMSPEDSSIYLCSVRQDRYGYTFGSGTRLTVV.

The chain carries TRBV27 and TRBJ1-2; D unresolved. Germline V lookup: CDR1 MNHEY, CDR2 SMNVEV (reference sequence). This CDR3 spans 15 amino acids. V lost 3 bases, J lost 7 bases, and 18 bases lay in between. Written as DNA, the CDR3 is TGTGCCAGCAGTTTCCTTTCCTTGATCGGTTCTGGCTACACCTTC. Translation gives CASSFLSLIGSGYTF.

The table lists this clone with a few counts. The chain joins TRBV5-4 to TRBJ2-1, with D perhaps TRBD2 (7 bases). Germline assignment: CDR1 SGHNT and CDR2 YYREEE (reference sequence). The CDR3 length is 14 residues. Trimming stripped 9 bases from V and 2 bases from J, with 15 bases between. CDR3 residues: CATQQGGTYNEQFF. CDR3 bases: TGTGCCACCCAACAGGGAGGGACCTACAATGAGCAGTTCTTC.

The V and J genes are TRBV10-1 and TRBJ2-3, with 7 bases aligning to TRBD1. Trimming removed 3 bases from V and 1 base from J; junction bases left unmatched: 4. The CDR3 sequence is 15 residues long. CDR1 and CDR2 from the germline V gene are WNHNN and SYGVQD (reference sequence). CDR3 region: CASSDPTGGTDTQYF. For the CDR3, the DNA is TGCGCCAGCAGTGACCCCACAGGGGGCACAGATACGCAGTATTTT.

This clone turned up a few times. The chain carries TRBV12-5 and TRBJ1-5; weak D call: TRBD1 (6 bases). Per germline, CDR1 LGHNT and CDR2 FRNRAP. There are 14 residues in the CDR3. Trimming pared 4 bases from V and 9 bases from J, leaving 16 bases between. CDR3 DNA: TGTGCTAGTGGTTCCAGGACAGCGCCGATGCCCCAGCATTTT. Translating it yields CASGSRTAPMPQHF.

This clone was seen only a few times. The chain recombines TRBV14 with TRBJ2-7; the match to TRBD2 covers 7 bases. Germline assignment: CDR1 SGHDN and CDR2 FVKESK. Trimming cost V 0 bases and J 0 bases; bases outside gene matches: 5. The CDR3 has 16 residues. The CDR3 protein is CASSQDHGGSSYEQYF. In DNA form, the CDR3 reads TGTGCCAGCAGCCAAGATCACGGCGGGAGCTCCTACGAGCAGTACTTC.

This chain links TRBV28 with TRBJ1-2; 7 nucleotides agree with TRBD1. Germline assignment: CDR1 MDHEN and CDR2 SYDVKM. Germline trimming cut 2 bases from V and 8 bases from J; bases unmatched to any gene: 11. The CDR3 is 15 amino acids. DNA of the CDR3: TGTGCCAGCAGTTTAAGCATACAGGGGTCTGACGGCTACACCTTC. Its translation is CASSLSIQGSDGYTF.

The chain uses TRBV7-8 and TRBJ1-6; D is perhaps TRBD1 (6 bases). The V end was cut by 7 bases, the J end by 13 bases, with 17 bases between. The CDR3 has 13 amino acids. The germline V gene has CDR1 SGHVS and CDR2 FQNEAQ. CDR3 bases: TGTGCCAGCACCGAGGGGGTTACGGAGCCCCTCCACTTT. This sequence encodes CASTEGVTEPLHF.

This chain connects TRBV6-4 to TRBJ2-2, with TRBD2 matching over 13 bases. This CDR3 is built from 17 residues. Germline V CDR1 and CDR2: MRHNA, SNTAGT. Trimming at V came to 3 bases and at J to 4 bases, leaving 5 bases not matched to a gene. The CDR3 coding sequence is TGTGCCAGCAGTGAAAGCGGGACTAGCGGGGTCACCGGGGAGCTGTTTTTT. It is translated as CASSESGTSGVTGELFF.

The chain couples TRBV18 to TRBJ1-2, with D unresolved. Germline-derived CDR1 and CDR2 are KGHSH and LQKENI. Between the trimmed V and J ends, which lost 6 bases and 4 bases, there was a span of 12 bases. The CDR3 has 13 amino acids. CDR3 bases: TGTGCCAGCTCTCCTCTGAGCCTCTATGGCTACACCTTC. Protein: CASSPLSLYGYTF.

The CDR3 reads CSVEDPGISSTDTQYF. The CDR3, as DNA: TGCAGCGTTGAAGATCCAGGGATTAGTAGTACAGATACGCAGTATTTT. The chain links TRBV29-1 to TRBJ2-3; D might be TRBD1 (5 bases). This CDR3 region has 16 residues. V lost 0 bases and J 3 bases, leaving 16 bases between the germline ends. Germline CDR1 and CDR2: SQVTM and ANQGSEA.

This clone turned up a few times. This chain links TRBV5-1 with TRBJ1-2; the D is unclear. Germline V gene sequence: CDR1 SGHRS, CDR2 YFSETQ. This CDR3 is built from 14 residues. Trimming shortened V by 4 bases and J by 7 bases, and 17 bases separated the two germline ends. The CDR3, as DNA: TGCGCCAGCAGCCCAACCCCCCCCGTCAGTGGCTACACCTTC. It encodes CASSPTPPVSGYTF.

The rearrangement joins TRBV18 to TRBJ1-2; D not resolved. This CDR3 has 15 residues. V lost 1 base, J lost 4 bases, and 13 bases lay in between. The germline V gene has CDR1 KGHSH and CDR2 LQKENI. CDR3 loop: CASSPRPEASYGYTF. The CDR3 nucleotides read TGTGCCAGCTCACCACGTCCGGAGGCAAGCTATGGCTACACCTTC.

This clone was detected a few times. The chain carries TRBV30 and TRBJ1-1; 7 nucleotides agree with TRBD1. Trimming at V came to 5 bases and at J to 1 base, leaving 4 bases not matched to a gene. The germline gives CDR1 GTSNPN, CDR2 SVGIG (reference sequence). The CDR3 contains 13 residues. The CDR3 reads CAWGGQTNTEAFF. CDR3 sequence (DNA): TGTGCCTGGGGGGGACAGACGAACACTGAAGCTTTCTTT.

This clone was picked up a small number of times. CDR3 region: CASSESPGTGGYGYTF. In nucleotides, the CDR3 is TGTGCCAGCAGCGAATCCCCCGGGACAGGGGGCTATGGCTACACCTTC. The rearrangement uses TRBV7-2 and TRBJ1-2; 11 positions match TRBD1. The CDR3 contains 16 residues. Germline V gene data show CDR1 as SGHTA and CDR2 as FQGNSA. J gave up 4 bases and V 5 bases, and 9 bases lay outside the gene matches.